This entry lists 27 T cell receptor beta chains sequenced from one sample in a study of blood T cells in healthy people across ages. Next came a second PCR, run for about 7 to 11 cycles, which used a sample-barcoded 5' primer along with a J-beta primer mix. MiXCR, applied by TCRdb to the 5' RACE reads, yields one record per CDR3 protein. In the table there are 1.5 million to 2 million distinct CDR3 sequences, 49% of which are singletons. Sequencing used blood. The receptors derive from a woman in her 40s in good health.

The V and J genes are TRBV7-2 and TRBJ2-5; either TRBD1 or TRBD2 may fit D (5 bases each). The CDR3 extends over 15 amino acids. Germline lookup yields CDR1 SGHTA and CDR2 FQGNSA. Trimming took 1 base from V and 0 from J, leaving 9 bases between them. The CDR3 sequence: CASSLGGRYQETQYF. In DNA form, the CDR3 reads TGTGCCAGCAGCTTAGGGGGGAGATACCAAGAGACCCAGTACTTC. Supplemented by reference TRBV7-2 and TRBJ2-5, the full variable domain reads GAGVSQSPSNKVTEKGKDVELRCDPISGHTALYWYRQSLGQGLEFLIYFQGNSAPDKSGLPSDRFSAERTGGSVSTLTIQRTQQEDSAVYLCASSLGGRYQETQYFGPGTRLLVL.

This clonotype has just a few counts. This rearrangement joins TRBV5-1 to TRBJ2-1; weak D call: TRBD2 (5 bases). CDR3 length: 16 residues. The ends were cut back, 6 bases at V and 0 bases at J, with 16 bases in the middle. Germline values: CDR1 SGHRS, CDR2 YFSETQ. CDR3 nucleotide sequence: TGCGCCAGCACTCAACGCCCGGGGAGCTCCTACAATGAGCAGTTCTTC. Amino acids: CASTQRPGSSYNEQFF.

In its sample, this clonotype was seen a few times. The chain recombines TRBV29-1 with TRBJ2-3; D is perhaps TRBD1 (5 bases). There are 12 residues in the CDR3. The germline CDR1 and CDR2 sequences are SQVTM and ANQGSEA. Deletions cut 3 bases from V and 6 bases from J, with 10 bases between. CDR3 nucleotides: TGCAGCGTTGAGGCAGGGTGGGATACGCAGTATTTT. The encoded protein is CSVEAGWDTQYF.

This clonotype was seen a few times. In DNA form, the CDR3 reads TGTGCCAGCAGCCAAGATTACGAAAAACTGTTTTTT. Its translation: CASSQDYEKLFF. The V call is TRBV4-2, the J call TRBJ1-4; the D is unclear. Looked up from germline, CDR1 is LGHNA and CDR2 is YNFKEQ. The CDR3 has 12 residues. V lost 0 bases to trimming and J lost 8 bases, with 4 bases between them.

The genes are TRBV2 and TRBJ2-3, with 9 bases identical to TRBD1. V dropped 5 bases and J dropped 1; count of bases not matched to a gene: 7. CDR3 size: 16 residues. Germline values: CDR1 SNHLY, CDR2 FYNNEI. In DNA, the CDR3 is TGTGCCAGCAGTCTAGGACAGGGGAGGGGCACAGATACGCAGTATTTT. Amino acids: CASSLGQGRGTDTQYF.

The rearrangement uses TRBV12-5 and TRBJ2-1; D is uncertain. CDR1 LGHNT and CDR2 FRNRAP come from the germline V gene. Trimming stripped 0 bases from V and 2 bases from J, with 14 bases between. The CDR3 has 17 residues. The CDR3 DNA reads as TGTGCTAGTGGTTTGGTACAGACATCGAGAGCCTACAATGAGCAGTTCTTC. This sequence encodes CASGLVQTSRAYNEQFF.

This CDR3 reads CSARVSGGVWDEQFF. Written as DNA, the CDR3 is TGCAGTGCTAGAGTGAGCGGGGGGGTTTGGGATGAGCAGTTCTTC. The gene calls are TRBV20-1 and TRBJ2-1; 10 positions agree with TRBD2. The CDR3 sequence is 15 residues long. V lost 1 base, J lost 8 bases, and 8 bases stayed unmatched. Per the germline V gene, CDR1 is DFQATT and CDR2 is SNEGSKA (reference sequence).

In this sample, this clonotype turned up a few times. V usage is TRBV7-3 and J usage is TRBJ2-1, with TRBD2 matching 10 bases. CDR1 and CDR2 from the germline V gene are SGHTA and FQGTGA. This CDR3 region has 16 residues. V dropped 5 bases and J dropped 2; count of bases not matched to a gene: 6. The CDR3 spells CASSRSGGAPYNEQFF. DNA for the CDR3: TGTGCCAGCAGCAGGAGCGGGGGGGCTCCCTACAATGAGCAGTTCTTC.

The V call is TRBV6-5, the J call TRBJ2-1; the match to TRBD1 covers 9 bases. Trimming removed 6 bases from V and 5 bases from J; junction bases left unmatched: 8. The CDR3 runs to 15 residues. Germline V gene data show CDR1 as MNHEY and CDR2 as SVGAGI. The CDR3 DNA is TGTGCCAGCAGCGATTGGACAGGGGTAAACAATGAGCAGTTCTTC. It is translated as CASSDWTGVNNEQFF.

This chain connects TRBV3-1 to TRBJ2-1; 11 positions agree with TRBD2. The length of the CDR3 is 18 residues. Trimming took 0 bases from V and 7 from J; bases not matched to a gene: 11. Germline V gives CDR1 LGHDT, CDR2 YNNKEL (reference sequence). The CDR3 bases are TGTGCCAGCAGCCAAGAGGGGGCAACTAGCGGGGGTTGGAATGAGCAGTTCTTC. Its protein is CASSQEGATSGGWNEQFF.

The CDR3 here is CSAQPLAGGRNEQFF. The CDR3 DNA reads TGCAGTGCACAACCGCTAGCGGGGGGGCGGAATGAGCAGTTCTTC. This sequence joins TRBV20-1 and TRBJ2-1, with 12 positions matching TRBD2. Germline CDR1 and CDR2: DFQATT and SNEGSKA (reference sequence). The CDR3 totals 15 residues. Trimming cost V 6 bases and J 7 bases; bases outside gene matches: 10.

This chain links TRBV20-1 with TRBJ2-3; 8 bases align to TRBD2. J gave up 2 bases and V 0 bases, and 7 bases lay outside the gene matches. CDR1 is DFQATT, CDR2 SNEGSKA, per germline (reference sequence). The CDR3 is 16 amino acids. The CDR3, as DNA: TGCAGTGCTAGAGATCTCGCGGGGGGTATCACAGATACGCAGTATTTT. This codes for CSARDLAGGITDTQYF.

This clonotype has only a few counts. J is TRBJ2-3 and V is TRBV5-6, with 12 bases identical to TRBD1. CDR1 is SGHDT, CDR2 YYEEEE, per germline. CDR3 length equals 16 residues. V lost 2 bases and J lost 4; bases outside the gene matches: 5. CDR3: CASSFWGQGAADTQYF. The CDR3 region has the DNA TGTGCCAGCAGCTTTTGGGGACAGGGGGCCGCAGATACGCAGTATTTT.

In its sample, this clonotype was seen many times. The rearrangement joins TRBV5-1 to TRBJ2-7; 8 bases line up with TRBD2. Germline V CDR1 and CDR2: SGHRS, YFSETQ. The CDR3 consists of 15 residues. V dropped 5 bases and J dropped 0; count of bases not matched to a gene: 7. The CDR3 nucleotides are TGCGCCAGCAGTCGGGAGGGAAAGTCCTCCTACGAGCAGTACTTC. This translates into CASSREGKSSYEQYF.

This clonotype was recorded only once. This rearrangement joins TRBV4-2 to TRBJ2-1; 9 bases are a match to TRBD2. TRBJ2-7 explains the end of the DNA better; the J call may be wrong. Germline V lookup: CDR1 LGHNA, CDR2 YNFKEQ. This CDR3 is 16 amino acids long. The CDR3 DNA reads as TGTGCCAGCAGCCAAGATCAGGGCGGGGGGGCCAATGAGCAGTACTTC. Translation gives CASSQDQGGGANEQYF.

The chain has TRBV7-2 and TRBJ2-3; 12 positions match TRBD2. Germline CDR1 reads SGHTA; CDR2 reads FQGNSA. Trimming removed 6 bases from V and 5 bases from J; junction bases left unmatched: 6. This CDR3 has 15 amino acids. The CDR3 bases are TGTGCCAGCAGTTTCCTAGCGGGGGGGATAGATACGCAGTATTTT. This encodes CASSFLAGGIDTQYF. Full variable domain (missing parts from reference TRBV7-2 and TRBJ2-3): GAGVSQSPSNKVTEKGKDVELRCDPISGHTALYWYRQSLGQGLEFLIYFQGNSAPDKSGLPSDRFSAERTGGSVSTLTIQRTQQEDSAVYLCASSFLAGGIDTQYFGPGTRLTVL.

J is TRBJ1-2 and V is TRBV24-1, with a tentative D call TRBD1 (5 bases). V dropped 9 bases and J dropped 2 bases, with 15 bases sitting between them. This CDR3 has 14 residues. Germline CDR1 reads KGHDR; CDR2 reads SFDVKD. DNA of the CDR3: TGTGCCACCCGTGGTCAGGGTTCCAACTATGGCTACACCTTC. Translated: CATRGQGSNYGYTF.

The V call is TRBV5-1, the J call TRBJ1-6; 7 bases fit TRBD1. Per the germline V gene, CDR1 is SGHRS and CDR2 is YFSETQ. J was trimmed by 8 bases and V by 0 bases; bases with no gene match: 5. This CDR3 comprises 15 residues. In nucleotides, the CDR3 is TGCGCCAGCAGCTTGGGCCTCAGGGGGGATTCACCCCTCCACTTT. As protein: CASSLGLRGDSPLHF.

The J gene is TRBJ2-5, the V gene TRBV27; 9 bases map to TRBD2. The CDR3 is made up of 14 amino acids. Germline V gene lookup returns CDR1 MNHEY and CDR2 SMNVEV (reference sequence). The J segment lost 7 bases and the V segment lost 4 bases, leaving 7 bases of the junction unmatched. CDR3 bases: TGTGCCAGCAGTTCGACTAGCGGTGGTTGGACCCAGTACTTC. This sequence encodes CASSSTSGGWTQYF.

The chain carries TRBV12-3 or TRBV12-4 and TRBJ2-5; a possible D gene is TRBD2 (6 bases). The CDR3 contains 17 residues. Trimming took 1 base from V and 5 from J, leaving 20 bases between them. In nucleotides, the CDR3 is TGTGCCAGCAGTTTAGGGGCGGGACGGAAGTCTAACGAGACCCAGTACTTC. Encoded protein: CASSLGAGRKSNETQYF.

The chain has TRBV20-1 and TRBJ1-2; D unresolved. Germline assignment: CDR1 DFQATT and CDR2 SNEGSKA (reference sequence). Trimming shortened V by 0 bases and J by 7 bases, and 12 bases separated the two germline ends. This CDR3 is built from 13 residues. As DNA, the CDR3 is TGCAGTGCTAGAGATCGAAGGGCCAGTGGCTACACCTTC. It codes for CSARDRRASGYTF.

The V call is TRBV6-2 or TRBV6-3, the J call TRBJ2-7, with D perhaps TRBD2 (5 bases). The CDR3 loop spans 15 amino acids. Germline V CDR1 and CDR2: MNHEY, SVGEGT. V gave up 5 bases and J gave up 1 base, with 15 bases separating them. The CDR3 coding sequence is TGTGCCAGCAGTCACAGTTTTGGACTTTCCTACGAGCAGTACTTC. It codes for CASSHSFGLSYEQYF.

The rearrangement joins TRBV29-1 to TRBJ1-2; 10 bases map to TRBD1. J lost 7 bases, V lost 5 bases, and 10 bases had no gene match. The CDR3 is made up of 14 amino acids. Germline V gene data show CDR1 as SQVTM and CDR2 as ANQGSEA. Here the CDR3 reads CSVPGQGISAGYTF. CDR3 coding DNA: TGCAGCGTTCCGGGACAGGGGATTTCGGCTGGCTACACCTTC.

In this sample, this clonotype turned up a few times. The rearrangement uses TRBV4-2 and TRBJ2-1, with 9 bases that match TRBD2. V was clipped by 0 bases and J by 0 bases; unmatched bases: 12. CDR3 size: 20 residues. CDR1 LGHNA and CDR2 YNFKEQ come from the germline V gene. The CDR3 loop reads CASSQEWLAGFLSSYNEQFF. CDR3 DNA: TGTGCCAGCAGCCAAGAGTGGCTAGCGGGGTTCTTAAGCTCCTACAATGAGCAGTTCTTC.

The CDR3 here is CASSREKGLYNEQYF. The DNA of the CDR3 is TGCGCCAGCAGCCGAGAGAAGGGGCTTTACAATGAGCAGTACTTC. The V call is TRBV4-1, the J call TRBJ2-1, with D possibly TRBD1 on 5 matching bases. The end of the DNA aligns better with TRBJ2-7, so the J call may be wrong. Germline CDR1 reads MGHRA; CDR2 reads YSYEKL. There are 15 residues in the CDR3.

CDR3 amino acids: CASRKQVDNEQFF. CDR3 sequence (DNA): TGTGCCAGCCGGAAACAAGTGGACAATGAGCAGTTCTTC. V and J are TRBV14 and TRBJ2-1; no definite D call. Germline V gene sequence: CDR1 SGHDN, CDR2 FVKESK. Trimming stripped 8 bases from V and 5 bases from J, with 13 bases between. CDR3 length equals 13 residues.

As regards this clonotype: Since a much larger clone is just one base distant, this may be a read error. J is TRBJ2-5 and V is TRBV3-1; 12 bases are shared with TRBD2. This CDR3 region has 17 residues. Germline lookup yields CDR1 LGHDT and CDR2 YNNKEL (reference sequence). V shed 6 bases, J shed 11 bases, and the junction held 19 bases outside the gene matches. CDR3: CASRPSPLAGGEGEQYF. CDR3 DNA: TGTGCCAGCAGACCCTCTCCACTAGCGGGGGGCGAGGGTGAGCAGTACTTC.